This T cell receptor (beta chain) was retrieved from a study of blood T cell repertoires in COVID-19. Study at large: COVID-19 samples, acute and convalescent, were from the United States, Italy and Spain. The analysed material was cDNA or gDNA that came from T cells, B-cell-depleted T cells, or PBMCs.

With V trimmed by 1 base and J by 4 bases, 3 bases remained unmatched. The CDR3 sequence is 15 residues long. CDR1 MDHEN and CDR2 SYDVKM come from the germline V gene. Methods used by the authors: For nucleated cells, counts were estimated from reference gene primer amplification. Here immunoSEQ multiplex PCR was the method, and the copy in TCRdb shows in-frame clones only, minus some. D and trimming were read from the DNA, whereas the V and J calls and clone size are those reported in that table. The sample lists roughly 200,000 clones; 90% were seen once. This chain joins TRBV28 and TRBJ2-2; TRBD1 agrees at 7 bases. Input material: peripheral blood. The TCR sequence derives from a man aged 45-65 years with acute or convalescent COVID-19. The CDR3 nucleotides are TGTGCCAGCAGTTTATCAGGGGGACGCACCGGGGAGCTGTTTTTT. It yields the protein CASSLSGGRTGELFF.